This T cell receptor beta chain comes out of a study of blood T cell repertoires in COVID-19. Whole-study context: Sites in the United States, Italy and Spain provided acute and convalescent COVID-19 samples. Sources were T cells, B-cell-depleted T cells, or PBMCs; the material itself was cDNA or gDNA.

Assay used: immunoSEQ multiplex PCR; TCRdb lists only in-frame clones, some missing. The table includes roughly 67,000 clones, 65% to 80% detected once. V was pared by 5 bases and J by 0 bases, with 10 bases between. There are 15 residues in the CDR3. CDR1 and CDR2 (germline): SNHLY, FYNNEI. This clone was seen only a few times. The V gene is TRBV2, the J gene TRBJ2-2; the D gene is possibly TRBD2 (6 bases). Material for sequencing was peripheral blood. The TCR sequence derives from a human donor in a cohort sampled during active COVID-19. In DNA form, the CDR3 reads TGTGCCAGCAGTTCCGGGGGACCGAACACCGGGGAGCTGTTTTTT. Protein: CASSSGGPNTGELFF.